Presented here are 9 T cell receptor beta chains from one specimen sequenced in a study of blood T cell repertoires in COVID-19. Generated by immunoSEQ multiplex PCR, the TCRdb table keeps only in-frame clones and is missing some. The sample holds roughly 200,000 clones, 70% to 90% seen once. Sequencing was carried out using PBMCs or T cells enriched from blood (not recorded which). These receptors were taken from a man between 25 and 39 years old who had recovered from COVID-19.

Here the CDR3 DNA reads TGTGCCATCAGAAAGCAGACAGGTGACAACTATGGCTACACCTTC. Its translation: CAIRKQTGDNYGYTF. The chain links TRBV24-1 to TRBJ1-2; D may be TRBD1 (6 bases). Germline assignment: CDR1 KGHDR and CDR2 SFDVKD. The CDR3 contains 15 residues. Between the trimmed V and J ends, which lost 11 bases and 2 bases, there was a span of 20 bases.

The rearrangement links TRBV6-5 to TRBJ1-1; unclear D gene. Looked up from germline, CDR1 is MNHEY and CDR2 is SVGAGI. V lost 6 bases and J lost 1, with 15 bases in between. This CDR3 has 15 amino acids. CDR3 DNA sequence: TGTGCCAGCAGGCGCTCTGCCACTCCGAACACTGAAGCTTTCTTT. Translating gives CASRRSATPNTEAFF.

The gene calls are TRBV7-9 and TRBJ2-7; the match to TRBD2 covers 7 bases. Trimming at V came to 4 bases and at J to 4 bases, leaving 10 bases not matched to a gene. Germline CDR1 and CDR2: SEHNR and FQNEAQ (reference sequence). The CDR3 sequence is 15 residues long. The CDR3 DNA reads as TGTGCCAGCAGCTCCGGGAGAGCGGGAAGATACGAGCAGTACTTC. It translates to CASSSGRAGRYEQYF.

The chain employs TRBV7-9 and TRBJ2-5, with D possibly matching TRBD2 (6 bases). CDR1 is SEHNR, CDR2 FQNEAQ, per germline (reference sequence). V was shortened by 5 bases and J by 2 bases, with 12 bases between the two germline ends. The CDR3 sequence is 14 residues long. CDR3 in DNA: TGTGCCAGCAGCATCGGGACTGTGCAAGAGACCCAGTACTTC. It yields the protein CASSIGTVQETQYF.

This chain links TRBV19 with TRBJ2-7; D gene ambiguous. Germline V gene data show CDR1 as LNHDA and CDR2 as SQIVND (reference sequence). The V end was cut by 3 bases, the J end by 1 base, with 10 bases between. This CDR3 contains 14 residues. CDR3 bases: TGTGCCAGTAGTATTCCAGGTGATTCCTACGAGCAGTACTTC. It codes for CASSIPGDSYEQYF.

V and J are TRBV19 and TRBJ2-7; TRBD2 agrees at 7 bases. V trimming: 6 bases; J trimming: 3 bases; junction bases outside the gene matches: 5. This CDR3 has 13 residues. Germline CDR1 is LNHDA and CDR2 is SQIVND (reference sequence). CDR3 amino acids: CASSAGTIYEQYF. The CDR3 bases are TGTGCCAGTAGCGCCGGGACTATCTACGAGCAGTACTTC. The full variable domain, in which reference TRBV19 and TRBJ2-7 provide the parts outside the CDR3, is DGGITQSPKYLFRKEGQNVTLSCEQNLNHDAMYWYRQDPGQGLRLIYYSQIVNDFQKGDIAEGYSVSREKKESFPLTVTSAQKNPTAFYLCASSAGTIYEQYFGPGTRLTVT.

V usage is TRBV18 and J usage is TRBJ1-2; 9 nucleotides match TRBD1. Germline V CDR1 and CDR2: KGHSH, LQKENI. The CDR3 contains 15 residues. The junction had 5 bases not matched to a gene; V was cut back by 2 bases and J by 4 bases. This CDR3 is CASSPFGTGSYGYTF. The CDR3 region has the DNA TGTGCCAGCTCACCATTTGGGACAGGGAGCTATGGCTACACCTTC.

CDR3 loop: CASSSQGSYEQYF. The CDR3 coding sequence is TGTGCCAGCAGCTCTCAGGGTTCCTACGAGCAGTACTTC. J is TRBJ2-7 and V is TRBV7-2; D is perhaps TRBD1 (5 bases). CDR3 length: 13 residues. CDR1 and CDR2 from the germline V gene are SGHTA and FQGNSA. The V end was cut by 4 bases, the J end by 1 base, with 8 bases between.

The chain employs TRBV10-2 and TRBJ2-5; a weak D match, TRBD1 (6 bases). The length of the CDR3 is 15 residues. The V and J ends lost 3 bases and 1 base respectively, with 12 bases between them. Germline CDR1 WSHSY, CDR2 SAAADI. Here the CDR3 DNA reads TGCGCCAGCAGTGACGTAGCCAGGGGCCAAGAGACCCAGTACTTC. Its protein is CASSDVARGQETQYF.